Listed below are T cell receptor beta chains from one sample, sequenced in a study of control samples from healthy donors and cancer patients. This table comes from immunoSEQ multiplex PCR, and its TCRdb copy is limited to in-frame clones, with some not included. The repertoire includes 75,000 to 80,000 clones, roughly nine tenths of them detected once, and 8% to 10% sits in the top ten. Sequencing used PBMCs. The receptor source for this set is a woman aged 45-65 years with colorectal cancer. Both conserved end residues are part of each CDR3. A D gene is named only where the DNA matches it firmly. Size is stated for part of the rows, as once, few or many counts, or as a class when the clone is expanded.

NA	once	TRBV27	TRBJ2-2	CASSWGTGELFF	TGTGCCAGCAGTTGGGGTACCGGGGAGCTGTTTTTT
NA	NA	TRBV9	TRBJ1-3	CASSPSAGTGNTIYF	TGTGCCAGCAGCCCCTCCGCGGGGACTGGAAACACCATATATTTT
TRBD1	NA	TRBV4-1	TRBJ1-1	CASSHRLGQDNTEAFF	TGCGCCAGCAGCCACAGACTGGGACAGGACAACACTGAGGCTTTCTTT
TRBD2	NA	TRBV29-1	TRBJ2-3	CSVVGGFHTDTQYF	TGCAGCGTTGTGGGGGGGTTCCACACAGATACGCAGTATTTT
NA	NA	TRBV2	TRBJ1-2	CASKGRGGYTF	TGTGCCAGCAAAGGGAGAGGGGGCTACACCTTC
NA	NA	TRBV3-1/TRBV3-2	TRBJ1-2	CASSQQGYASGYTF	TGTGCCAGCAGCCAACAGGGCTATGCGAGTGGCTACACCTTC
NA	few	TRBV7-2	TRBJ2-1	CASSLFSREDSEQFF	TGTGCCAGCAGCTTATTTAGCAGGGAGGATAGTGAGCAGTTCTTC
NA	NA	TRBV2	TRBJ1-3	CASSYLGAGAGNTIYF	TGTGCCAGCAGTTACCTAGGGGCCGGGGCTGGAAACACCATATATTTT
NA	NA	TRBV4-3	TRBJ1-4	CASSQDRPNEKLFF	TGCGCCAGCAGCCAAGATAGGCCAAATGAAAAACTGTTTTTT
TRBD1	NA	TRBV6-5	TRBJ1-1	CASRDDRGNTEAFF	TGTGCCAGCAGAGACGACAGGGGCAACACTGAAGCTTTCTTT
NA	few	TRBV6-2/TRBV6-3	TRBJ1-2	CASSRTVPNYGYTF	TGTGCCAGCAGTCGGACAGTACCTAACTATGGCTACACCTTC
NA	NA	TRBV2	TRBJ1-4	CASSPRVTTFEKLFF	TGTGCCAGCAGTCCCCGGGTCACGACTTTCGAAAAACTGTTTTTT
NA	NA	TRBV27	TRBJ1-6	CASSLRGGANSPLHF	TGTGCCAGCAGTTTACGGGGAGGGGCTAATTCACCCCTCCACTTT
NA	once	TRBV30	TRBJ2-4	CAWSGTTKAKNIQYF	TGTGCCTGGAGTGGAACGACAAAAGCCAAAAACATTCAGTACTTC
TRBD2	once	TRBV5-1	TRBJ2-1	CASSSDSGGASYNEQFF	TGCGCCAGCAGCTCGGATAGCGGGGGGGCATCCTACAATGAGCAGTTCTTC
TRBD1	once	TRBV6-5	TRBJ2-3	CASSKRQGARDTQYF	TGTGCCAGCAGCAAAAGACAGGGGGCGAGAGATACGCAGTATTTT
NA	NA	TRBV3-1/TRBV3-2	TRBJ1-3	CASREGVGNTIYF	TGTGCCAGCAGGGAGGGCGTTGGAAACACCATATATTTT
NA	NA	TRBV11-3	TRBJ1-1	CASSSSGDTTAFF	TGTGCCAGCAGCTCCTCAGGCGATACTACCGCTTTCTTT
NA	NA	TRBV28	TRBJ1-2	CACEKDGRGYTF	TGTGCCTGCGAGAAGGACGGCCGCGGCTACACCTTC
TRBD1	few	TRBV4-1	TRBJ1-5	CASSQDPGTGSSQPQHF	TGCGCCAGCAGCCAAGATCCAGGGACAGGAAGTAGTCAGCCCCAGCATTTT
TRBD1	NA	TRBV27	TRBJ1-3	CASSTTGSGNTIYF	TGTGCCAGCAGTACGACAGGGTCTGGAAACACCATATATTTT
NA	NA	TRBV2	TRBJ2-1	CASKGRIYNEQFF	TGTGCCAGCAAGGGACGTATCTACAATGAGCAGTTCTTC
NA	NA	TRBV6-4	TRBJ1-1	CASSKDRRNTEAFF	TGTGCCAGCAGCAAGGACAGAAGAAACACTGAAGCTTTCTTT
NA	once	TRBV13	TRBJ2-6	CASRDGVISGANVLTF	TGTGCCAGCCGAGATGGGGTTATCTCTGGGGCCAACGTCCTGACTTTC
NA	NA	TRBV9	TRBJ1-6	CASSVGGNSPLHF	TGTGCCAGCAGCGTAGGAGGTAATTCACCCCTCCACTTT
TRBD2	NA	TRBV6-2/TRBV6-3	TRBJ2-5	CASSKRLAGGPGQETQYF	TGTGCCAGCAGTAAAAGACTAGCGGGGGGGCCTGGGCAAGAGACCCAGTACTTC
NA	NA	TRBV14	TRBJ1-3	CASSQSRSGNTIYF	TGTGCCAGCAGCCAGTCCAGATCTGGAAACACCATATATTTT
NA	NA	TRBV5-5	TRBJ2-6	CASSIQTGGSGANVLTF	TGTGCCAGCAGCATTCAGACAGGTGGCTCTGGGGCCAACGTCCTGACTTTC
NA	NA	TRBV7-8	TRBJ1-5	CASSLVGQPQHF	TGTGCCAGCAGCTTAGTCGGACAGCCCCAGCATTTT
NA	NA	TRBV19	TRBJ1-1	CASRTADTEAFF	TGTGCCAGTAGGACAGCTGACACTGAAGCTTTCTTT
TRBD1	NA	TRBV4-3	TRBJ1-1	CASSQDADRAGGSFF	TGCGCCAGCAGCCAAGACGCGGACAGGGCTGGCGGGTCTTTCTTT
NA	NA	TRBV20-1	TRBJ1-6	CSASAGSKGSPLHF	TGCAGTGCTAGTGCAGGGTCTAAGGGTTCACCCCTCCACTTT
NA	few	TRBV3-1/TRBV3-2	TRBJ2-4	CASSQDQAGPLAKNIQYF	TGTGCCAGCAGCCAAGACCAAGCCGGGCCCCTAGCCAAAAACATTCAGTACTTC
NA	once	TRBV29-1	TRBJ1-2	CSVLTGLFGGYTF	TGCAGCGTGCTGACAGGCTTATTCGGAGGCTACACCTTC
TRBD2	NA	TRBV18	TRBJ2-1	CASSPTSGAYNEQFF	TGTGCCAGCTCACCTACTAGCGGGGCCTACAATGAGCAGTTCTTC
NA	NA	TRBV18	TRBJ1-2	CASSGSQGFDGYTF	TGTGCCAGCTCAGGGAGTCAGGGGTTCGATGGCTACACCTTC
NA	NA	TRBV7-6	TRBJ1-6	CASSPATGNNSPLHF	TGTGCCAGCAGCCCGGCCACAGGGAATAATTCACCCCTCCACTTT
TRBD2	once	TRBV3-1/TRBV3-2	TRBJ2-5	CASSLVEARGGGKTQYF	TGTGCCAGCAGCCTCGTCGAAGCCCGGGGGGGCGGGAAGACCCAGTACTTC
NA	NA	TRBV19	TRBJ1-2	CASRGMISNYGYTF	TGTGCCAGTAGGGGGATGATATCTAACTATGGCTACACCTTC
NA	NA	TRBV18	TRBJ1-2	CASSPQQVKAVGGYTF	TGTGCCAGCTCACCACAACAGGTCAAAGCGGTTGGCGGCTACACCTTC
NA	NA	TRBV7-2	TRBJ1-2	CASSPTDHYGYTF	TGTGCCAGCAGCCCCACAGACCACTATGGCTACACCTTC
NA	once	TRBV6-2/TRBV6-3	TRBJ1-1	CASSYSQGQEAFF	TGTGCCAGCAGTTACTCTCAGGGGCAGGAAGCTTTCTTT
NA	NA	TRBV15	TRBJ1-2	CATSRDGGNYGYTF	TGTGCCACCAGCAGAGATGGCGGGAACTATGGCTACACCTTC
TRBD2	once	TRBV7-3	TRBJ2-1	CASSLLPGLGNEQFF	TGTGCCAGCAGCTTACTCCCGGGACTAGGCAATGAGCAGTTCTTC
NA	NA	TRBV3-1/TRBV3-2	TRBJ1-5	CASSQGQPNQPQHF	TGTGCCAGCAGCCAAGGTCAGCCTAATCAGCCCCAGCATTTT
NA	NA	TRBV5-1	TRBJ2-1	CASRVGTGYNEQFF	TGCGCCAGCAGGGTTGGGACGGGCTACAATGAGCAGTTCTTC
NA	NA	TRBV6-2/TRBV6-3	TRBJ2-2	CASSYPRGGATGELFF	TGTGCCAGCAGTTATCCCAGAGGGGGGGCGACCGGGGAGCTGTTTTTT
NA	NA	TRBV18	TRBJ1-2	CASSPEGGNGYTF	TGTGCCAGCTCACCGGAGGGGGGCAATGGCTACACCTTC
NA	NA	TRBV5-6	TRBJ1-2	CASSHSQGSGYTF	TGTGCCAGCAGCCACTCACAGGGAAGTGGCTACACCTTC
TRBD2	NA	TRBV5-1	TRBJ2-3	CASSRASGGADTQYF	TGCGCCAGCAGCAGGGCTAGCGGGGGGGCAGATACGCAGTATTTT
NA	once	TRBV10-3	TRBJ2-3	CAISEYGPRTDTQYF	TGTGCCATCAGTGAGTACGGCCCCCGCACAGATACGCAGTATTTT
NA	NA	TRBV29-1	TRBJ1-1	CSVQTEMNTEAFF	TGCAGCGTTCAGACAGAGATGAACACTGAAGCTTTCTTT
NA	few	TRBV7-3	TRBJ2-1	CASSPVHSNNEQFF	TGTGCCAGCAGCCCAGTACACTCCAACAATGAGCAGTTCTTC
TRBD2	NA	TRBV7-2	TRBJ2-3	CASSFLLGGGTDTQYF	TGTGCCAGCAGCTTTCTCCTGGGGGGGGGCACAGATACGCAGTATTTT
TRBD1	NA	TRBV6-5	TRBJ1-1	CASGTGMNTEAFF	TGTGCCAGTGGGACAGGGATGAACACTGAAGCTTTCTTT
NA	NA	TRBV7-2	TRBJ2-5	CASSLYHGETQYF	TGTGCCAGCAGCCTGTACCACGGTGAGACCCAGTACTTC
TRBD1	NA	TRBV6-2/TRBV6-3	TRBJ2-5	CASSYSTGGVETQYF	TGTGCCAGCAGTTACTCAACAGGGGGCGTGGAGACCCAGTACTTC
NA	NA	TRBV30	TRBJ1-1	CAWTFRGRNTEAFF	TGTGCCTGGACATTCAGAGGGCGGAACACTGAAGCTTTCTTT
NA	NA	TRBV5-1	TRBJ1-3	CASQTGTYGNTIYF	TGCGCCAGCCAAACCGGGACGTATGGAAACACCATATATTTT